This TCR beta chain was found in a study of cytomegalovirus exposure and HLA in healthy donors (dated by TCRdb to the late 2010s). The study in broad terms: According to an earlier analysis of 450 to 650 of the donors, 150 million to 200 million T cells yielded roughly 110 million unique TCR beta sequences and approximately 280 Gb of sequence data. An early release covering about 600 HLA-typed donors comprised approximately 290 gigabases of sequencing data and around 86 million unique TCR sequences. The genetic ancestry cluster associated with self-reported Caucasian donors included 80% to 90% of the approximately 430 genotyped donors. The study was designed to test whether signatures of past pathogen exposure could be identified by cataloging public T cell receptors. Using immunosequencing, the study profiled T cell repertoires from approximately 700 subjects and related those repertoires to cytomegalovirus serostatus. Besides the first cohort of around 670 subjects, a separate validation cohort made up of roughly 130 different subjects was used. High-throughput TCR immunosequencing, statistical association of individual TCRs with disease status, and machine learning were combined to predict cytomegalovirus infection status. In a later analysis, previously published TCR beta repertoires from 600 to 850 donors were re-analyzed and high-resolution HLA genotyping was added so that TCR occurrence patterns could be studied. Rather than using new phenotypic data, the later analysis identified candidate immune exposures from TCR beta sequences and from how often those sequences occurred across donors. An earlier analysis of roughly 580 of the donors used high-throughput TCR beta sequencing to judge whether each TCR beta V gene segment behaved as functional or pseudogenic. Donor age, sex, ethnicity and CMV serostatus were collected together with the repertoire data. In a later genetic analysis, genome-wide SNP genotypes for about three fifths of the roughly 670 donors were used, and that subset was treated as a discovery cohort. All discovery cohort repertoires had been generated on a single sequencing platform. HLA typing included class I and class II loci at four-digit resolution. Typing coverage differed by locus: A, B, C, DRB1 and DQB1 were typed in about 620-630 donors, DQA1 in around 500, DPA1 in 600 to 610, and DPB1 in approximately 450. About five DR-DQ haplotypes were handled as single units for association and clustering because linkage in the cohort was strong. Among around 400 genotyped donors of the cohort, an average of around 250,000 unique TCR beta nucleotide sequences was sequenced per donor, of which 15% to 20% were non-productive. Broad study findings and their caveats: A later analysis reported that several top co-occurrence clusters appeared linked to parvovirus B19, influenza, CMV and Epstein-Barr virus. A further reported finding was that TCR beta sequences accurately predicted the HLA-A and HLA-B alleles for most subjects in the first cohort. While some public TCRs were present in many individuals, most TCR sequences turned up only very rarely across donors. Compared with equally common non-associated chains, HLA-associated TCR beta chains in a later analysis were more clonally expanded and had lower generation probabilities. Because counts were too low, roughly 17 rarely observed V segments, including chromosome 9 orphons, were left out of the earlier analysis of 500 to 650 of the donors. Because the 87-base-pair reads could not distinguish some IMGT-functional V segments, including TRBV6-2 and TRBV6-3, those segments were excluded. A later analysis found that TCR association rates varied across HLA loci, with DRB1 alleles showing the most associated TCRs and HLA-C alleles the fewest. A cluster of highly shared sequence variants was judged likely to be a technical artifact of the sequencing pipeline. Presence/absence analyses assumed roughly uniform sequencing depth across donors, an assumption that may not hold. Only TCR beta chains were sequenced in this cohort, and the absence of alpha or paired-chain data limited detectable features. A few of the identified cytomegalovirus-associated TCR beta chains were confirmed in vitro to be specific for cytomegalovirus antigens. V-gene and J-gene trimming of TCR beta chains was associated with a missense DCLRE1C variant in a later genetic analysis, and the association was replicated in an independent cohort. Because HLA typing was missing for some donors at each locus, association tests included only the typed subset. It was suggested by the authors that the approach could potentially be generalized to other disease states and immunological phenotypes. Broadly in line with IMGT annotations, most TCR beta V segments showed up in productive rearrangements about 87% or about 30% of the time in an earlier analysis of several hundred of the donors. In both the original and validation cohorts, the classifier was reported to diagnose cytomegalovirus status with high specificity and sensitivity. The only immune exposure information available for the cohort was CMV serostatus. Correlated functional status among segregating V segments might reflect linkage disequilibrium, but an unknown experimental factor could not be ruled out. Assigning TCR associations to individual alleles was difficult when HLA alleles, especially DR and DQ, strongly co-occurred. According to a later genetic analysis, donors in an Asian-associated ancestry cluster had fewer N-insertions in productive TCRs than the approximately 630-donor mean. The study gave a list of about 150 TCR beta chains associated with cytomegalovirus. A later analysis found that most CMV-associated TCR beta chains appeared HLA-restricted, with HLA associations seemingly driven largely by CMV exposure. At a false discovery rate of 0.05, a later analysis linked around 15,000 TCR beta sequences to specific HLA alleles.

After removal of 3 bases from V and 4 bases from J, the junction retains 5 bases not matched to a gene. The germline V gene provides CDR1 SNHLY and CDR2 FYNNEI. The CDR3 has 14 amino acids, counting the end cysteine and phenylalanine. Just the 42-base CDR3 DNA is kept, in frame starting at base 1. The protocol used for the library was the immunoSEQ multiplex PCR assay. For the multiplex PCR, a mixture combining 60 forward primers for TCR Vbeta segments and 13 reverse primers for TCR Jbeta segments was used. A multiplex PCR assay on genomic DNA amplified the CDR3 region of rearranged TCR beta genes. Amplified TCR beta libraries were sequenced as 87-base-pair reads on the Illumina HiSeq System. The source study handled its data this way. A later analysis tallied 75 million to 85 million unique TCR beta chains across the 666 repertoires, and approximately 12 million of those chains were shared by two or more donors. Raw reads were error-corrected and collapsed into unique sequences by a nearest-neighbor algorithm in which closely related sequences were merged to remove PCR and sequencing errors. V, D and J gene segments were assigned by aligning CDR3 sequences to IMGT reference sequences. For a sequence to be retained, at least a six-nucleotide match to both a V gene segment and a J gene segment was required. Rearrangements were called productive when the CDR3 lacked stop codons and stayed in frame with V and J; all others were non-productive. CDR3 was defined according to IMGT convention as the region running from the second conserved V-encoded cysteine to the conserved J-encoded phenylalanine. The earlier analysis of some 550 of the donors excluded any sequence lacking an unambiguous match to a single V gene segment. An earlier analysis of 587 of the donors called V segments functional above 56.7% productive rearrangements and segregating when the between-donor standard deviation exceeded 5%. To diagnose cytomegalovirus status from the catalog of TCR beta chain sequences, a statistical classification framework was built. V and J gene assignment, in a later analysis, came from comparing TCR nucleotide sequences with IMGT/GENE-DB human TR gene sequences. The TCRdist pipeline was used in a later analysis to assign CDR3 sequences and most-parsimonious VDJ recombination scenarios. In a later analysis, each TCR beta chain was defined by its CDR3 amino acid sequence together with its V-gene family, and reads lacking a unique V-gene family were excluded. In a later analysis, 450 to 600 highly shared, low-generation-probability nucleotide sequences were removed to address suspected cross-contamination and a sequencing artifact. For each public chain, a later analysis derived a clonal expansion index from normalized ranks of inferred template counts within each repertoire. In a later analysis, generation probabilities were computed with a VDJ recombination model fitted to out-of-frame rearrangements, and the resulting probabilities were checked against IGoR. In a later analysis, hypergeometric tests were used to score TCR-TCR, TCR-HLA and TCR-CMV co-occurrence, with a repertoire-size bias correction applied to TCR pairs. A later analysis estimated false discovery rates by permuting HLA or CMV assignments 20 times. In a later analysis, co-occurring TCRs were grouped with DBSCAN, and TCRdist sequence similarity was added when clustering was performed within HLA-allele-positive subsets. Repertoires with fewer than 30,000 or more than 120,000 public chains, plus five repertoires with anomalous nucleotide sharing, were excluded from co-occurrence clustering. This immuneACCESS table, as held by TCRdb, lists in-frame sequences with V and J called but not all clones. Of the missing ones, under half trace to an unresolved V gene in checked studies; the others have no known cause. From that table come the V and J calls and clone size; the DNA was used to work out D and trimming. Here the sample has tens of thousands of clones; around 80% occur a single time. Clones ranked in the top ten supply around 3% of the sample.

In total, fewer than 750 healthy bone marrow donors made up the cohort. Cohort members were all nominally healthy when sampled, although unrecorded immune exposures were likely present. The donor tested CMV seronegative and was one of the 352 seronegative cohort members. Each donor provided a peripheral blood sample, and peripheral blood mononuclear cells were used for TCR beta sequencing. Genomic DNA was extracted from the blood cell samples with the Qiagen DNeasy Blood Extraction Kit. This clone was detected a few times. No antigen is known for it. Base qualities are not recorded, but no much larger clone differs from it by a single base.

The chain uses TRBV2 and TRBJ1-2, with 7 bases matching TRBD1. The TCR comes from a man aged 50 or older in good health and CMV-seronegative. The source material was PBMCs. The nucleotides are TGTGCCAGCAGTGAGGTCAGGGGGGCCTATGGCTACACCTTC. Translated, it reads CASSEVRGAYGYTF.